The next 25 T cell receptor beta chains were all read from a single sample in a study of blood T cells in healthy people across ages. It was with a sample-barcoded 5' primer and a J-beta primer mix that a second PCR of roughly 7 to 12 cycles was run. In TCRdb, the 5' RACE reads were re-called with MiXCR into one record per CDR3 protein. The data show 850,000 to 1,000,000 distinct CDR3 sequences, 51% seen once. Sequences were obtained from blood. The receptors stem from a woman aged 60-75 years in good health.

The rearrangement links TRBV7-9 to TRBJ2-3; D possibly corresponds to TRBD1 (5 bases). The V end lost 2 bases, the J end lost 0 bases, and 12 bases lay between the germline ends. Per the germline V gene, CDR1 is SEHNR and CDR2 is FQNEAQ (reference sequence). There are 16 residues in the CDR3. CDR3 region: CASSLQGASSTDTQYF. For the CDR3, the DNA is TGTGCCAGCAGCTTACAGGGCGCCTCTAGCACAGATACGCAGTATTTT. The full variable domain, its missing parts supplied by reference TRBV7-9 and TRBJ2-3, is DTGVSQNPRHKITKRGQNVTFRCDPISEHNRLYWYRQTLGQGPEFLTYFQNEAQLEKSRLLSDRFSAERPKGSFSTLEIQRTEQGDSAMYLCASSLQGASSTDTQYFGPGTRLTVL.

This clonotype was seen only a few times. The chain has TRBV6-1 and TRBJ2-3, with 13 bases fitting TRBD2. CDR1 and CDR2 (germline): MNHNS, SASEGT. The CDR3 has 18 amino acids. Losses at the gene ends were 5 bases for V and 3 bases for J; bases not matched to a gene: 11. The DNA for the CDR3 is TGTGCCAGCAGTCCCACTAGCGGGAGGGCCAGGCGGACAGATACGCAGTATTTT. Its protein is CASSPTSGRARRTDTQYF.

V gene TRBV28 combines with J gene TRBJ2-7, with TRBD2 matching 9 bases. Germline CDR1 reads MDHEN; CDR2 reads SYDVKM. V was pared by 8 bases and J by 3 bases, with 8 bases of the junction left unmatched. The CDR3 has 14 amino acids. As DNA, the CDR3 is TGTGCCAGCCAAAAAGCGGGGGGTAACTACGAGCAGTACTTC. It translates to CASQKAGGNYEQYF. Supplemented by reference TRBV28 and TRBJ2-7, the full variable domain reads DVKVTQSSRYLVKRTGEKVFLECVQDMDHENMFWYRQDPGLGLRLIYFSYDVKMKEKGDIPEGYSVSREKKERFSLILESASTNQTSMYLCASQKAGGNYEQYFGPGTRLTVT.

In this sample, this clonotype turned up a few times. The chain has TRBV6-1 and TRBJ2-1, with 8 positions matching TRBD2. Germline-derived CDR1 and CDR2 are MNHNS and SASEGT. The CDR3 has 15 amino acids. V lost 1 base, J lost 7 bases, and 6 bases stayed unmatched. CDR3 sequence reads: CASSEGAGGLNEQFF. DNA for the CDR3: TGTGCCAGCAGTGAAGGGGCGGGAGGCTTGAATGAGCAGTTCTTC.

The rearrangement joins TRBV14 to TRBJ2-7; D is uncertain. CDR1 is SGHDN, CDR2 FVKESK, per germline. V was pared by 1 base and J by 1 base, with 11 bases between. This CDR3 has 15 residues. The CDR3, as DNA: TGTGCCAGCAGCCAAGGTCTCTCCGCTTCCTACGAGCAGTACTTC. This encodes CASSQGLSASYEQYF.

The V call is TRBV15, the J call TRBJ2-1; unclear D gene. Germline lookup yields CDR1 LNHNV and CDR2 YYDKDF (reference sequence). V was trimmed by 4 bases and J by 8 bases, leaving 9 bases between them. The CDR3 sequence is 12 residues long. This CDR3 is CATSKERYEQFF. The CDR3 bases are TGTGCCACCAGCAAAGAGCGCTATGAGCAGTTCTTC.

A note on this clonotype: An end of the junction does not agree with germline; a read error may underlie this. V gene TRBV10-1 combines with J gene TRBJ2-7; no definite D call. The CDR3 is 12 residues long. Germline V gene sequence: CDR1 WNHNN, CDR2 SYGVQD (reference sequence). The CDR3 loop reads CASSGASYGQYF. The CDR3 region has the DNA TGCGCCAGCAGTGGGGCCTCCTACGGGCAGTACTTC.

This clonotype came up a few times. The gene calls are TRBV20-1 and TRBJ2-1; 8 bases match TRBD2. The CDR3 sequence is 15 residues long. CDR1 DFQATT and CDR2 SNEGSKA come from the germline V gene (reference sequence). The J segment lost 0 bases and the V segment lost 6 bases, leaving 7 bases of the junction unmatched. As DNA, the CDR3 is TGCAGTGCCAAGAGCGGGAGAGACTCCTACAATGAGCAGTTCTTC. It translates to CSAKSGRDSYNEQFF.

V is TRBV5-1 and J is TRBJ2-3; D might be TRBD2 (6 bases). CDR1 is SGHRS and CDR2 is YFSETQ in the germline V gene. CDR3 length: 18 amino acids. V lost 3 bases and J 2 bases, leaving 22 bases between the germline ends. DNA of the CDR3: TGCGCCAGCAGCTCAGGGACTTCGTTCACTCTTTTCACAGATACGCAGTATTTT. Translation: CASSSGTSFTLFTDTQYF.

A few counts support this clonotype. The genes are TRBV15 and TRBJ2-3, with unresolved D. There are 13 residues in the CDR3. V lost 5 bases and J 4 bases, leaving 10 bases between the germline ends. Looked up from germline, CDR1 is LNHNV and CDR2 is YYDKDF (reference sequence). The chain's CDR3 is CATSYTAADTQYF. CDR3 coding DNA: TGTGCCACCAGCTATACGGCGGCAGATACGCAGTATTTT.

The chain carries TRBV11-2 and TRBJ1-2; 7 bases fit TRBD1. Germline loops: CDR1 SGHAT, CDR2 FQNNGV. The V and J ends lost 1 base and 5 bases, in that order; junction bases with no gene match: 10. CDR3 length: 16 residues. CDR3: CASSLVIDVRGYGYTF. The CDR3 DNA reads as TGTGCCAGCAGCTTAGTCATAGATGTCAGGGGGTATGGCTACACCTTC.

Here the CDR3 reads CASSSDRVSINQAFF. CDR3 in DNA: TGTGCCAGCAGCTCAGACAGGGTTTCGATAAACCAAGCTTTCTTT. The chain recombines TRBV7-2 with TRBJ1-1; 7 nucleotides line up with TRBD1. The CDR3 consists of 15 residues. After removal of 4 bases from V and 9 bases from J, the junction contained 14 bases not matched to a gene. CDR1 and CDR2 (germline): SGHTA, FQGNSA.

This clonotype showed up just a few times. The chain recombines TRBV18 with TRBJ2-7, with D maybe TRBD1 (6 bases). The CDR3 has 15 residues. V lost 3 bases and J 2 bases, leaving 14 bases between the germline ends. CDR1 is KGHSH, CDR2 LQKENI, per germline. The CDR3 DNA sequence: TGTGCCAGCTCACCGAATCGGGACACCGCCTACGAGCAGTACTTC. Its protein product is CASSPNRDTAYEQYF.

CDR3 protein: CASSPETPIIDGYTF. The CDR3 DNA follows: TGTGCCAGCAGTCCAGAGACCCCGATCATTGATGGCTACACCTTC. V is TRBV28 and J is TRBJ1-2; D gene unclear. Trimming shortened V by 5 bases and J by 6 bases, and 19 bases separated the two germline ends. This CDR3 has 15 residues. From germline, CDR1 is MDHEN and CDR2 SYDVKM.

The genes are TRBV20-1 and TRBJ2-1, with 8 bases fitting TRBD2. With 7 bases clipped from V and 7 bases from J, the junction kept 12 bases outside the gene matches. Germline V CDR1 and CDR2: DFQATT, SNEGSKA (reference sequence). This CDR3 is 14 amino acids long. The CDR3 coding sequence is TGCAGTGTTGGAGCGGGAGTTCTTACGAATGAGCAGTTCTTC. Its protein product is CSVGAGVLTNEQFF.

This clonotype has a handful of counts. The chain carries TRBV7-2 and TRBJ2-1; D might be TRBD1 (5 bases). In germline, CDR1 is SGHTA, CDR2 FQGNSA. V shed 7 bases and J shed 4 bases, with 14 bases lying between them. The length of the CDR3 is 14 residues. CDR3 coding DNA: TGTGCCAGCACCCTGGACACGGGTTACAATGAGCAGTTCTTC. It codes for CASTLDTGYNEQFF.

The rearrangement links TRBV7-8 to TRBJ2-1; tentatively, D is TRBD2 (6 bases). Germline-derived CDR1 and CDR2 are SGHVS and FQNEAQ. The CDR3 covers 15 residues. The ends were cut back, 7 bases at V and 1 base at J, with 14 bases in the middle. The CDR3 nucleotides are TGTGCCAGCAAAGACGGGAGTGGTTCCTACAATGAGCAGTTCTTC. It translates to CASKDGSGSYNEQFF.

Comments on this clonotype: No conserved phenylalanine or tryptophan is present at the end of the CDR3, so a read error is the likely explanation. In DNA, the CDR3 is TGTGCCAGCAGCTTAGCTCCCATTGAGCAGTTCTTG. Its protein product is CASSLAPIEQFL. The rearrangement links TRBV11-2 to TRBJ2-1, with unresolved D. The CDR3 spans 12 residues. Per germline, CDR1 SGHAT and CDR2 FQNNGV. The V end lost 1 base, the J end lost 9 bases, and 7 bases lay between the germline ends.

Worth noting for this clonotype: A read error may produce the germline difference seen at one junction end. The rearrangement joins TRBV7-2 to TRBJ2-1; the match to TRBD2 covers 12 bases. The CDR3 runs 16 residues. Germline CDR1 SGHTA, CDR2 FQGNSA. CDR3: CASSLAGGISYNEQFF. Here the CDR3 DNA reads TGTGCCAGCAGCCTAGCGGGAGGGATCTCCTACAATGAGCAGTTCTTC.

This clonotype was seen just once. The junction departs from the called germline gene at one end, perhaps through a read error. The CDR3 bases are TGTGCCAGTGACAGGGGGCGCACCTACGTGCAGTACTTC. This gives the protein CASDRGRTYVQYF. This sequence joins TRBV28 and TRBJ2-7; 10 bases are a match to TRBD1. The CDR3 covers 13 residues. CDR1 and CDR2 (germline): MDHEN, SYDVKM.

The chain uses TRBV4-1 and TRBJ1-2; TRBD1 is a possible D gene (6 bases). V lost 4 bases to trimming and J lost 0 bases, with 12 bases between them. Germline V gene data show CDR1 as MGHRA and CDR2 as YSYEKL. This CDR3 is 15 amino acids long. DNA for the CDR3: TGCGCCAGCAGCCCTTTGACAGGCACTAACTATGGCTACACCTTC. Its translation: CASSPLTGTNYGYTF.

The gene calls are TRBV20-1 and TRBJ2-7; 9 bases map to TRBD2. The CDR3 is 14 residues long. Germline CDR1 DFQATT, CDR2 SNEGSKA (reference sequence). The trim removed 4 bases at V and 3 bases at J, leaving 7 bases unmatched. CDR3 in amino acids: CSAKRASGNYEQYF. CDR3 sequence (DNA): TGCAGTGCTAAGAGGGCTAGCGGGAACTACGAGCAGTACTTC.

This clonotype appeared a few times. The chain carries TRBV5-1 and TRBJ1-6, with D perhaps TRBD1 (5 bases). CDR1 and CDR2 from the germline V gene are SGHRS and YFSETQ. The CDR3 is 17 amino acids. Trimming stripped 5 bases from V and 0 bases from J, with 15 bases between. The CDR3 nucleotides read TGCGCCAGCAGGGCGGGACCTCCGAGCTCCTATAATTCACCCCTCCACTTT. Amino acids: CASRAGPPSSYNSPLHF.

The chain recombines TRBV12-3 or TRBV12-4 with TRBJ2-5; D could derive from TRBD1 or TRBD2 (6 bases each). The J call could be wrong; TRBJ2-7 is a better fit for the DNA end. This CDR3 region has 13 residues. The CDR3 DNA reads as TGTGCCAGCAGCGGCGGGACATACTACGAGCAGTACTTC. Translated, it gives CASSGGTYYEQYF.

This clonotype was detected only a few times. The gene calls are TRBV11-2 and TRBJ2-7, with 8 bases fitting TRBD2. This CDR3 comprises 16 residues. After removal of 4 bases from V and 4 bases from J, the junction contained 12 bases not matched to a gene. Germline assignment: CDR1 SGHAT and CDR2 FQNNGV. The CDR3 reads CASSSAPGLGWYEQYF. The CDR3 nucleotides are TGTGCCAGCAGCTCGGCTCCGGGACTAGGCTGGTACGAGCAGTACTTC.